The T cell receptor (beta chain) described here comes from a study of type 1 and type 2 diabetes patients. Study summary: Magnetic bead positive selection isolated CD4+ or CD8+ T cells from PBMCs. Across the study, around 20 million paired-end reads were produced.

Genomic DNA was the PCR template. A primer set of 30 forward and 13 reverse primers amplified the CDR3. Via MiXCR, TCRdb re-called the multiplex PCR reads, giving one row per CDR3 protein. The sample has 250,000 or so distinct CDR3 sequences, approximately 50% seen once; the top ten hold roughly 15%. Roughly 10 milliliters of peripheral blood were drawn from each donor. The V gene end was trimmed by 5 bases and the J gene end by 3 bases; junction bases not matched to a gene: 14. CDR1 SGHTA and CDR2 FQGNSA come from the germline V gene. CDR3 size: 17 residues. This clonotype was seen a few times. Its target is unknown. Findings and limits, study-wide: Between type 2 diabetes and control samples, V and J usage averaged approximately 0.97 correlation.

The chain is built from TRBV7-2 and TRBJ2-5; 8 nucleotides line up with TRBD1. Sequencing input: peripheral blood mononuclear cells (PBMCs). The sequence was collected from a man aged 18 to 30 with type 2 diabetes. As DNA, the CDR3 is TGTGCCAGCAGCCGTCAGGGGGCGGGATCGCCTAAAGAGACCCAGTACTTC. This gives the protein CASSRQGAGSPKETQYF.